The 8 T cell receptor beta chains below were found in one sample sequenced in a study of immune evolution from preneoplasia to lung adenocarcinoma. Produced via immunoSEQ multiplex PCR; TCRdb's table is partial and in-frame only. Here the sample spans tens of thousands of clones, about 71% being singletons. Sequencing used FFPE invasive lung adenocarcinoma tissue. These receptors came from a person between 55 and 69 years old with lung adenocarcinoma.

The J gene is TRBJ2-7, the V gene TRBV5-1; 9 positions agree with TRBD2. Per germline, CDR1 SGHRS and CDR2 YFSETQ. The CDR3 runs to 15 residues. V shed 4 bases and J 7 bases; nucleotides not matched to a gene: 12. CDR3 region: CASSPDSGRTWEQYF. For the CDR3, the DNA is TGCGCCAGCAGCCCCGATAGCGGGAGAACGTGGGAGCAGTACTTC. Supplemented by reference TRBV5-1 and TRBJ2-7, the full variable domain reads KAGVTQTPRYLIKTRGQQVTLSCSPISGHRSVSWYQQTPGQGLQFLFEYFSETQRNKGNFPGRFSGRQFSNSRSEMNVSTLELGDSALYLCASSPDSGRTWEQYFGPGTRLTVT.

The V call is TRBV11-2, the J call TRBJ2-5, with 8 positions matching TRBD1. This CDR3 region has 13 residues. The germline V gene encodes CDR1 SGHAT and CDR2 FQNNGV. Trimming cost V 4 bases and J 2 bases; bases outside gene matches: 0. The CDR3 loop is CASSWDRQETQYF. CDR3 nucleotide sequence: TGTGCCAGCAGCTGGGACAGGCAAGAGACCCAGTACTTC.

A few counts support this clone. This chain connects TRBV7-2 to TRBJ2-7; TRBD1 aligns across 10 bases. The CDR3 is made up of 15 amino acids. Looked up from germline, CDR1 is SGHTA and CDR2 is FQGNSA. Trimming cost V 5 bases and J 2 bases; bases outside gene matches: 6. In DNA, the CDR3 is TGTGCCAGCAGCATGCCGGACAGGGGGGCCTACGAGCAGTACTTC. Protein: CASSMPDRGAYEQYF.

The sample holds one count of this clone. In DNA, the CDR3 is TGTGCCAGCCGAAAGGCAAGCACAGATACGCAGTATTTT. Its protein product is CASRKASTDTQYF. The chain has TRBV28 and TRBJ2-3; D ambiguous. The ends were cut back, 8 bases at V and 0 bases at J, with 9 bases in the middle. This CDR3 spans 13 amino acids. Looked up from germline, CDR1 is MDHEN and CDR2 is SYDVKM.

V usage is TRBV2 and J usage is TRBJ2-1; D is possibly TRBD2 (6 bases). Germline V gene sequence: CDR1 SNHLY, CDR2 FYNNEI. The CDR3 spans 17 residues. V was cut by 11 bases and J by 0 bases, with 23 bases left in between. This CDR3 reads CASKGLLARSSYNEQFF. The CDR3 DNA reads TGTGCCTCAAAAGGTCTGCTAGCGCGTAGCTCCTACAATGAGCAGTTCTTC.

This clone was observed a single time. The chain has TRBV10-3 and TRBJ1-5, with 8 positions matching TRBD1. Germline trimming cut 3 bases from V and 8 bases from J; bases unmatched to any gene: 9. Germline V gives CDR1 ENHRY, CDR2 SYGVKD. The CDR3 loop spans 15 amino acids. CDR3 amino acids: CAISDSGGEVKPQHF. The CDR3 DNA is TGTGCCATCAGTGACTCAGGGGGCGAAGTAAAGCCCCAGCATTTT.

This chain connects TRBV18 to TRBJ2-3; D gene unclear. The CDR3 sequence is 13 residues long. Germline values: CDR1 KGHSH, CDR2 LQKENI. The V and J ends lost 4 bases and 2 bases respectively, with 7 bases between them. Here the CDR3 reads CASSQSLTDTQYF. CDR3 nucleotides: TGTGCCAGCTCACAGTCTCTCACAGATACGCAGTATTTT.

The J gene is TRBJ1-1, the V gene TRBV7-2, with TRBD1 matching over 7 bases. Trimming took 6 bases from V and 5 from J; bases not matched to a gene: 6. Germline V gene sequence: CDR1 SGHTA, CDR2 FQGNSA. This CDR3 has 13 amino acids. The DNA of the CDR3 is TGTGCCAGCAGGGTCTACAGGGGAACTGAAGCTTTCTTT. This translates into CASRVYRGTEAFF.